This T cell receptor (beta chain) was obtained from a study of patients and donors after allogeneic stem cell transplantation. The length of the CDR3 is 13 residues. Between the trimmed V and J ends, which lost 10 bases and 6 bases, there was a span of 18 bases. In germline, CDR1 is PRHDT, CDR2 FYEKMQ (reference sequence). TCRdb redid the calling of the RT-PCR reads with MiXCR, one entry per CDR3 protein. The profile shows some 21,000 distinct CDR3 sequences, about 28% of them singletons. The rearrangement joins TRBV13 to TRBJ1-2, with TRBD1 as a possible D gene (5 bases). Sequencing was done on a sample of blood, either unsorted or a sorted T cell fraction (not recorded which). The receptor's source is a human donor who was either an allogeneic HSCT recipient or a stem cell or donor lymphocyte infusion donor (not recorded which). It is not recorded whose cells these are; they may come from a transplant donor. For the CDR3, the DNA is TGTGCCACACAACAATTAGGACAAGATGGCTACACCTTC. Translated, it gives CATQQLGQDGYTF.